A selection of T cell receptor beta chains follows, all from one sample in a study of blood T cell repertoires in COVID-19. The assay was immunoSEQ multiplex PCR, and TCRdb's table has in-frame clones only and misses some. The sample includes 130,000 to 150,000 clones, around 83% of them seen just once. Input material: peripheral blood. All receptors derive from a human donor with acute or convalescent COVID-19. The donor label of this sample is uncertain. Both conserved end residues are part of each CDR3. A D gene is named only where the DNA matches it firmly. Clone size is not always given. Where it is, it says once, few, many or a class for expanded clones.

few TRBJ1-2 TRBV5-4 13 TRBD1 TGTGCCAGCAGCAAGGACAGGGACTATGGCTACACCTTC CASSKDRDYGYTF
. TRBJ1-5 TRBV6-2/TRBV6-3 16 TRBD1 TGTGCCAGCAGTAGAGGGTGGACAGGAGGCAATCAGCCCCAGCATTTT CASSRGWTGGNQPQHF
. TRBJ1-1 TRBV4-1 13 . TGCGCCAGCAGCCCACAGGGTGCCACTGAAGCTTTCTTT CASSPQGATEAFF
once TRBJ1-5 TRBV15 15 TRBD1 TGTGCCACCAGCAGTGCAGGGGGCCTGGGTCAGCCCCAGCATTTT CATSSAGGLGQPQHF
. TRBJ2-1 TRBV4-3 15 . TGCGCCAGCAGCCAAGGGGAGGTCCCCTACAATGAGCAGTTCTTC CASSQGEVPYNEQFF
once TRBJ2-6 TRBV19 18 TRBD1 TGTGCCAGTAATACTCCGGGACAGGCTTCCTCCGGGGCCAACGTCCTGACTTTC CASNTPGQASSGANVLTF
few TRBJ1-4 TRBV25-1 17 . TGTGCCAGCAGTCCCACCTCGCGGCCCCGGGGTAATGAAAAACTGTTTTTT CASSPTSRPRGNEKLFF
. TRBJ2-3 TRBV4-3 13 TRBD2 TGCGCCAGCCAAGCGGGGGACACAGATACGCAGTATTTT CASQAGDTDTQYF
once TRBJ1-4 TRBV6-5 12 . TGTGCCAGCAGGACGGGGGGGGAAAAACTGTTTTTT CASRTGGEKLFF
. TRBJ2-2 TRBV7-2 15 . TGTGCCAGCAGCGATCGGCAGGGAAGGACCGGGGAGCTGTTTTTT CASSDRQGRTGELFF
. TRBJ2-5 TRBV2 14 . TGTGCCAGCAACCCAACCAGGGCTCAAGAGACCCAGTACTTC CASNPTRAQETQYF
. TRBJ1-1 TRBV6-5 15 TRBD1 TGTGCCAGCAGTTACTCGTGGACAGGGAACACTGAAGCTTTCTTT CASSYSWTGNTEAFF
. TRBJ2-5 TRBV5-6 15 TRBD1 TGTGCCAGCAGCGGGCTGGACAGGGGGGGAGAGACCCAGTACTTC CASSGLDRGGETQYF
. TRBJ2-4 TRBV7-2 14 TRBD1 TGTGCCAGCACCTCGGGACAGGGCAAAAACATTCAGTACTTC CASTSGQGKNIQYF
. TRBJ2-7 TRBV6-1 16 TRBD1 TGTGCCAGCAGTGAAAACCCCGGGACAGGGGGCTACGAGCAGTACTTC CASSENPGTGGYEQYF
. TRBJ1-2 TRBV5-8 13 . TGTGCCAGCAGCTTACGCGGACAGTGGGGCTACACCTTC CASSLRGQWGYTF
. TRBJ1-6 TRBV28 15 . TGTGCCAGCAGTTTAAGGGGCCGGGTTTATTCACCCCTCCACTTT CASSLRGRVYSPLHF
. TRBJ1-6 TRBV7-2 15 . TGTGCCAGCAGCTCCTTTCAGGGGCGGAATTCACCCCTCCACTTT CASSSFQGRNSPLHF
. TRBJ1-5 TRBV4-1 15 TRBD1 TGCGCCAGCAGCCAAGAGGACAGGGGCGGCCAGCCCCAGCATTTT CASSQEDRGGQPQHF
. TRBJ1-3 TRBV19 16 . TGTGCCAGTACCCCTCAGGGGCGAATTTCTGGAAACACCATATATTTT CASTPQGRISGNTIYF
. TRBJ1-1 TRBV18 14 . TGTGCCAGCTCACCTCGGGATTTGAACACTGAAGCTTTCTTT CASSPRDLNTEAFF
. TRBJ1-6 TRBV5-1 18 TRBD1 TGCGCCAGCAGCCTGCCCGGGACAGGGGGGGCAGTGATATCACCCCTCCACTTT CASSLPGTGGAVISPLHF
. TRBJ1-1 TRBV5-5 13 . TGTGCCAGCAGCCAGACAGTCAGGACTGAAGCTTTCTTT CASSQTVRTEAFF
. TRBJ1-3 TRBV27 15 . TGTGCCAGCAGTTTATCAGGGGGAGCTGGAAACACCATATATTTT CASSLSGGAGNTIYF
. TRBJ2-1 TRBV19 12 . TGTGCCAGTAGTTTAAGACGGAGACAGCAGTTCTTC CASSLRRRQQFF
few TRBJ2-7 TRBV3-1/TRBV3-2 15 TRBD2 TGTGCCAGCAGCCAACTAGCGGTTAGCTCCTACGAGCAGTACTTC CASSQLAVSSYEQYF
. TRBJ2-7 TRBV6-2/TRBV6-3 13 . TGTGCCAGCAGTTACCCCGAGACCTACGAGCAGTACTTC CASSYPETYEQYF
. TRBJ2-3 TRBV7-9 13 . TGTGCCAGCCTTAGCGTTGGCACAGATACGCAGTATTTT CASLSVGTDTQYF